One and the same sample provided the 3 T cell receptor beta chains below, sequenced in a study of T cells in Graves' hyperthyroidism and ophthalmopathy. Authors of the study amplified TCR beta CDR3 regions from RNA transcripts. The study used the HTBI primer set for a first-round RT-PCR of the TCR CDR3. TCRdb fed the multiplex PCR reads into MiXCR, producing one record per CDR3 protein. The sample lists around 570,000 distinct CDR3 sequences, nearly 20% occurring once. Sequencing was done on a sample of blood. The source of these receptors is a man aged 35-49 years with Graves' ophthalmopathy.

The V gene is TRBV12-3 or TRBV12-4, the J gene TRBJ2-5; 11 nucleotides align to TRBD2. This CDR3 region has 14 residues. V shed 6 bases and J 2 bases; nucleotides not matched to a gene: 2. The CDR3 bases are TGTGCCAGCAGGATAGCGGGGGGGCAAGAGACCCAGTACTTC. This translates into CASRIAGGQETQYF.

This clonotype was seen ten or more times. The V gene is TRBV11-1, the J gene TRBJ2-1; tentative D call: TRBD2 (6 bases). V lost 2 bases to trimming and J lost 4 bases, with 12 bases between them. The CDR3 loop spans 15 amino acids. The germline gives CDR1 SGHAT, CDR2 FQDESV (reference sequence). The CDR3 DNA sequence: TGTGCCAGCAGCTTAAGCGGGCGCTCTTACAATGAGCAGTTCTTC. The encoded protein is CASSLSGRSYNEQFF. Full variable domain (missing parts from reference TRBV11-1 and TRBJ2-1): EAEVAQSPRYKITEKSQAVAFWCDPISGHATLYWYRQILGQGPELLVQFQDESVVDDSQLPKDRFSAERLKGVDSTLKIQPAELGDSAMYLCASSLSGRSYNEQFFGPGTRLTVL.

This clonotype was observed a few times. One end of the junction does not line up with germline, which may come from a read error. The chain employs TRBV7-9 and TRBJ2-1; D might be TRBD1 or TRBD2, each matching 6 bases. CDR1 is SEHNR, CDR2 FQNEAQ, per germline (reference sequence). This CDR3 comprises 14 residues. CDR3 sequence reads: CASSLEGDFNEQFF. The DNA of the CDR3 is TGTGCTAGCAGCTTGGAGGGGGACTTCAATGAGCAGTTCTTC.